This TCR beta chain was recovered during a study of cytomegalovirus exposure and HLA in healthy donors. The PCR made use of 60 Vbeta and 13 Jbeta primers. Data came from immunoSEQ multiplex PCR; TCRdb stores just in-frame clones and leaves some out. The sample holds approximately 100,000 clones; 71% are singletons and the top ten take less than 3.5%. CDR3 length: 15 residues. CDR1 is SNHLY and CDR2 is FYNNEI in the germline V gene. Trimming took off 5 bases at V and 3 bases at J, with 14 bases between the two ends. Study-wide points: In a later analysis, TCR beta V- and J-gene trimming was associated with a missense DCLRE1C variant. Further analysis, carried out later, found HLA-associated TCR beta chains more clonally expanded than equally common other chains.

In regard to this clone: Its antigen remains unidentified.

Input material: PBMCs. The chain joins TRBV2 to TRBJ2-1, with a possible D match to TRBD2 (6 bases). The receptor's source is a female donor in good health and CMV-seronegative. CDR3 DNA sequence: TGTGCCAGCAGTAGCCCGGGTAGCGGCTACAATGAGCAGTTCTTC. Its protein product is CASSSPGSGYNEQFF.